Given below is one T cell receptor (beta chain) in context. Treatment here: randomized to nivolumab then ipilimumab (arm A) or the reverse (arm B). These data belong to a study of sequential checkpoint blockade in melanoma. The V and J ends lost 4 bases and 2 bases respectively, with 12 bases between them. The CDR3 spans 14 residues. Per the germline V gene, CDR1 is SGHNT and CDR2 is YYREEE (reference sequence). Assay: immunoSEQ multiplex PCR; the TCRdb copy retains only in-frame clones and omits some. The sample shows some 30,000 clones, 82% of them seen only once. V is TRBV5-4 and J is TRBJ1-2; tentative D call: TRBD1 (5 bases). Material: CD8+ T cells sorted from blood (inferred from file names), obtained from a patient given nivolumab and ipilimumab in sequence. The clonotype was recovered from a human donor with melanoma. The CDR3 reads CASSPDIGNYGYTF. DNA for the CDR3: TGTGCCAGCAGCCCGGACATAGGGAACTATGGCTACACCTTC.